The rows below give T cell receptor beta chains drawn from one sample of a study of blood T cells in healthy people across ages. MiXCR, run by TCRdb on the 5' RACE reads, gives a single entry per CDR3 protein. The sample has around 1,000,000 distinct CDR3 sequences, roughly 24% seen once. These data also formed part of another study, on T cells of mothers and their children.

The sequencing input was blood. The receptors derive from a girl aged 2 to 10 in good health. Each CDR3 is given with its conserved first and last residue. The order of the fields is J gene, D gene, clone size, V gene, CDR3 DNA, CDR3 protein. D genes are given only for firm matches. For some rows the clone size is stated as once, few or many, or as a class when expanded; others skip it.

J gene: TRBJ2-1
D gene: TRBD2
clone size: NA
V gene: TRBV20-1
CDR3 DNA: TGCAGTGCCCGGGACTATGGTGAGCAGTTCTTC
CDR3 protein: CSARDYGEQFF

J gene: TRBJ2-1
D gene: NA
clone size: once
V gene: TRBV5-1
CDR3 DNA: TGCGCCAGCACGGGATCTAAGGTCTCCTACAATGAGCAGTTCTTC
CDR3 protein: CASTGSKVSYNEQFF

J gene: TRBJ2-7
D gene: TRBD1
clone size: few
V gene: TRBV28
CDR3 DNA: TGTACCAGCAGTTTAGGGGACAGGGGGGCCTACGAGCAGTACTTC
CDR3 protein: CTSSLGDRGAYEQYF

J gene: TRBJ2-6
D gene: NA
clone size: NA
V gene: TRBV29-1
CDR3 DNA: TGCAGCGTTGAAACGTACTCTGGGGCCAACGTCCTGACTTTC
CDR3 protein: CSVETYSGANVLTF

J gene: TRBJ1-6
D gene: NA
clone size: few
V gene: TRBV5-4
CDR3 DNA: TGTGCCAGCAGCCTGGGGGGGACCTATAATTCACCCCTCCACTTT
CDR3 protein: CASSLGGTYNSPLHF

J gene: TRBJ1-3
D gene: NA
clone size: NA
V gene: TRBV29-1
CDR3 DNA: TGCAGCGTTGATCGGGGGGGAAACACCATATATTTT
CDR3 protein: CSVDRGGNTIYF

J gene: TRBJ1-2
D gene: NA
clone size: NA
V gene: TRBV6-2/TRBV6-3
CDR3 DNA: TGTGCCAGCAGTTACTCGACAGGACGAGGCTATGGCTACACCTTC
CDR3 protein: CASSYSTGRGYGYTF

J gene: TRBJ2-3
D gene: NA
clone size: few
V gene: TRBV3-1
CDR3 DNA: TGTGCCAGCAGCCAAGAACTCCAACCGAGCACAGATACGCAGTATTTT
CDR3 protein: CASSQELQPSTDTQYF

J gene: TRBJ2-3
D gene: NA
clone size: NA
V gene: TRBV4-3
CDR3 DNA: TGCGCCAGCAGCCAAGAAAATGGCACAGCGAGCACAGATACGCAGTATTTT
CDR3 protein: CASSQENGTASTDTQYF

J gene: TRBJ2-1
D gene: TRBD2
clone size: NA
V gene: TRBV7-3
CDR3 DNA: TGTGCCAGCAGCCCTTACGGTAGCGGGAGGGATGAGCAGTTCTTC
CDR3 protein: CASSPYGSGRDEQFF

J gene: TRBJ2-5
D gene: NA
clone size: NA
V gene: TRBV29-1
CDR3 DNA: TGCAGCGTCCCGGTCAGGATTTATGGGGTGGGAGAGACCCAGTACTTC
CDR3 protein: CSVPVRIYGVGETQYF

J gene: TRBJ2-1
D gene: NA
clone size: NA
V gene: TRBV4-3
CDR3 DNA: TGCGCCAGCAGCCAAGAGGGGGAGCACAATGAGCAGTTCTTC
CDR3 protein: CASSQEGEHNEQFF

J gene: TRBJ2-4
D gene: NA
clone size: NA
V gene: TRBV25-1
CDR3 DNA: TGTGCCAGTAGTGAATTCGGGGGTACGAACATTCAGTACTTC
CDR3 protein: CASSEFGGTNIQYF

J gene: TRBJ2-7
D gene: NA
clone size: NA
V gene: TRBV29-1
CDR3 DNA: TGCAGCGTTGCCGGACACTACTACGAGCAGTACTTC
CDR3 protein: CSVAGHYYEQYF

J gene: TRBJ1-1
D gene: NA
clone size: few
V gene: TRBV7-2
CDR3 DNA: TGTGCCAGCAGCTTAGAATTGGGGCGGGGCGGCACTGAAGCTTTCTTT
CDR3 protein: CASSLELGRGGTEAFF

J gene: TRBJ2-1
D gene: NA
clone size: few
V gene: TRBV5-5
CDR3 DNA: TGTGCCAGCAGCCCACCGGAGGTTAGCGCCAATGAGCAGTTCTTC
CDR3 protein: CASSPPEVSANEQFF

J gene: TRBJ2-1
D gene: TRBD2
clone size: once
V gene: TRBV6-1
CDR3 DNA: TGTGCCAGCAGTGATTACGCGGGAGGCTACAATGAGCAGTTCTTC
CDR3 protein: CASSDYAGGYNEQFF

J gene: TRBJ2-7
D gene: NA
clone size: NA
V gene: TRBV3-1
CDR3 DNA: TGTGCCAGCAGCCAATATCTCGGGCGGATCTACGAGCAGTACTTC
CDR3 protein: CASSQYLGRIYEQYF

J gene: TRBJ1-5
D gene: NA
clone size: NA
V gene: TRBV27
CDR3 DNA: TGTGCCAGCAGTTTCCGCAATCAGCCCCAGCATTTT
CDR3 protein: CASSFRNQPQHF

J gene: TRBJ2-1
D gene: NA
clone size: NA
V gene: TRBV4-3
CDR3 DNA: TGCGCCAGCAGCCAAGCGGGGGGCCCTTTGAATGAGCAGTTCTTC
CDR3 protein: CASSQAGGPLNEQFF

J gene: TRBJ2-7
D gene: NA
clone size: NA
V gene: TRBV7-7
CDR3 DNA: TGTGCTAGCAGCTTAGGGGACGGACCCTACGAGCAGTACTTC
CDR3 protein: CASSLGDGPYEQYF

J gene: TRBJ2-3
D gene: NA
clone size: NA
V gene: TRBV15
CDR3 DNA: TGTGCCACCAGCCCCAACCGCCCCAGCACAGATACGCAGTATTTT
CDR3 protein: CATSPNRPSTDTQYF

J gene: TRBJ2-1
D gene: NA
clone size: NA
V gene: TRBV7-8
CDR3 DNA: TGTGCCAGCAGCTTTGTTGATGTAGATGAGCAGTTCTTC
CDR3 protein: CASSFVDVDEQFF

J gene: TRBJ2-7
D gene: NA
clone size: NA
V gene: TRBV28
CDR3 DNA: TGTGCCAGCAGTGACTTAATCGGACAGGCTTCAGGAGGGAGTTACGAGCAGTACTTC
CDR3 protein: CASSDLIGQASGGSYEQYF

J gene: TRBJ2-5
D gene: TRBD2
clone size: few
V gene: TRBV7-2
CDR3 DNA: TGTGCCAGCAGCTTACCGTCGCGGGGGGGCTCCGAGACCCAGTACTTC
CDR3 protein: CASSLPSRGGSETQYF

J gene: TRBJ2-1
D gene: TRBD1
clone size: NA
V gene: TRBV6-1
CDR3 DNA: TGTGCCAGCAACCCTTTCGCCGGGACAGGGGCACAAAATGAGCAGTTCTTC
CDR3 protein: CASNPFAGTGAQNEQFF

J gene: TRBJ2-5
D gene: NA
clone size: many
V gene: TRBV5-1
CDR3 DNA: TGCGCCAGCAGCAGCTCAGAGGAGACCCAGTACTTC
CDR3 protein: CASSSSEETQYF

J gene: TRBJ2-1
D gene: TRBD1
clone size: NA
V gene: TRBV27
CDR3 DNA: TGTGCCAGCAGTGTACGGACAGGGGAATACAATGAGCAGTTCTTC
CDR3 protein: CASSVRTGEYNEQFF

J gene: TRBJ2-7
D gene: NA
clone size: NA
V gene: TRBV4-1
CDR3 DNA: TGCGCCAGCAGCCAAGTCTTGACTTTCCTCTACGAGCAGTACTTC
CDR3 protein: CASSQVLTFLYEQYF

J gene: TRBJ2-7
D gene: NA
clone size: NA
V gene: TRBV3-1
CDR3 DNA: TGTGCCAGCAGCCCGTTTTCCGGGGGTGGAGGTTCCTACGAGCAGTACTTC
CDR3 protein: CASSPFSGGGGSYEQYF

J gene: TRBJ1-4
D gene: NA
clone size: once
V gene: TRBV29-1
CDR3 DNA: TGCAGCGTTGTGGGTCGAGAAAAACTGTTTTTT
CDR3 protein: CSVVGREKLFF

J gene: TRBJ2-7
D gene: NA
clone size: NA
V gene: TRBV10-2
CDR3 DNA: TGCGCCAGCAGGCTCCCGGGCGGGTACGAGCAGTACTTC
CDR3 protein: CASRLPGGYEQYF

J gene: TRBJ2-1
D gene: NA
clone size: few
V gene: TRBV12-3/TRBV12-4
CDR3 DNA: TGTGCCAGCAGTTTAGGGTATGACTTGGGGACCAATAAGCAGTTCTTC
CDR3 protein: CASSLGYDLGTNKQFF

J gene: TRBJ2-5
D gene: NA
clone size: few
V gene: TRBV29-1
CDR3 DNA: TGCAGCGCTGAGCTAAGTTCTCGCGGCGAGACCCAGTACTTC
CDR3 protein: CSAELSSRGETQYF

J gene: TRBJ1-4
D gene: NA
clone size: NA
V gene: TRBV7-2
CDR3 DNA: TGTGCCAGCAGCGTAGGGAAGGGCGTAAAACTGTTTTTT
CDR3 protein: CASSVGKGVKLFF

J gene: TRBJ2-7
D gene: NA
clone size: few
V gene: TRBV20-1
CDR3 DNA: TGCAGTGCCCCCGTTGAGGGTACCTACGAGCAGTACTTC
CDR3 protein: CSAPVEGTYEQYF

J gene: TRBJ2-1
D gene: NA
clone size: few
V gene: TRBV4-3
CDR3 DNA: TGCGCCAGCAGCCAAGGATGGGAACTTCCCTACAATGAGCAGTTCTTC
CDR3 protein: CASSQGWELPYNEQFF